The rows below give T cell receptor beta chains drawn from one sample of a study of radiation and T cells in renal cell carcinoma. Repertoires were generated with immunoSEQ multiplex PCR, while TCRdb's copy carries only in-frame clones and drops some. The sample holds roughly 49,000 clones, 75% to 85% seen once. The starting material was blood, obtained from a patient whose treatment included radiotherapy and nephrectomy. The origin of the receptors is a woman aged 70-85 years with renal cell carcinoma. Each CDR3 is given with its conserved first and last residue. A D gene is named only where the DNA matches it firmly. A clone size is listed for some rows: how often the clone was seen (once, few, many), or a class if it is expanded.

D: TRBD2
V: TRBV2
size: -
J: TRBJ2-3
length: 15
DNA: TGTGCCAGCAGAGGGAGGGCGACTACCACAGATACGCAGTATTTT
CDR3: CASRGRATTTDTQYF

D: -
V: TRBV19
size: -
J: TRBJ2-3
length: 16
DNA: TGTGCCAGTAGTATAGCAAGGGACACCCTCACAGATACGCAGTATTTT
CDR3: CASSIARDTLTDTQYF

D: TRBD2
V: TRBV5-6
size: -
J: TRBJ2-1
length: 17
DNA: TGTGCCAGCAGCTTAGGACTAGCGGGGGCCACCTACAATGAGCAGTTCTTC
CDR3: CASSLGLAGATYNEQFF

D: TRBD1
V: TRBV19
size: -
J: TRBJ2-5
length: 14
DNA: TGTGCCAGTAGTATGGACAGGGTGACGGAGACCCAGTACTTC
CDR3: CASSMDRVTETQYF

D: -
V: TRBV19
size: -
J: TRBJ2-5
length: 12
DNA: TGTGCCAGTAGTTCGTACCAAGAGACCCAGTACTTC
CDR3: CASSSYQETQYF

D: TRBD1
V: TRBV7-2
size: -
J: TRBJ1-2
length: 15
DNA: TGTGCCAGCAGCTTAGCGGGACAGGGAATGATTGGCTACACCTTC
CDR3: CASSLAGQGMIGYTF

D: TRBD1
V: TRBV28
size: -
J: TRBJ2-4
length: 16
DNA: TGTGCCACCCAGGGGACAGTCGGTCGAGCCAAAAACATTCAGTACTTC
CDR3: CATQGTVGRAKNIQYF

D: TRBD1
V: TRBV19
size: once
J: TRBJ2-5
length: 16
DNA: TGTGCCAGTAGTACCGGACAGGGGGGATCTCAAGAGACCCAGTACTTC
CDR3: CASSTGQGGSQETQYF

D: -
V: TRBV4-1
size: -
J: TRBJ2-3
length: 15
DNA: TGCGCCAGCAGCCAAACGGGGCTAGCCACAGATACGCAGTATTTT
CDR3: CASSQTGLATDTQYF

D: TRBD2
V: TRBV5-1
size: -
J: TRBJ2-3
length: 16
DNA: TGCGCCAGCAGCTTTACTAGCGGGGGGGCCGTGGATACGCAGTATTTT
CDR3: CASSFTSGGAVDTQYF

D: -
V: TRBV5-6
size: -
J: TRBJ2-7
length: 14
DNA: TGTGCCAGCAGCCCTTCGGACTATCGTGGAGAGCAGTACTTC
CDR3: CASSPSDYRGEQYF

D: TRBD1
V: TRBV5-6
size: -
J: TRBJ2-5
length: 16
DNA: TGTGCCAGCAGCCGCGGACAGGGGAACGTCCAAGAGACCCAGTACTTC
CDR3: CASSRGQGNVQETQYF

D: -
V: TRBV19
size: once
J: TRBJ1-1
length: 13
DNA: TGTGCCAGTAGTTTACTGTCTGGAGGTGAAGCTTTCTTT
CDR3: CASSLLSGGEAFF

D: -
V: TRBV15
size: -
J: TRBJ2-7
length: 15
DNA: TGTGCCACCAGCAGAGGCAGGGACCGGCCAAGCGAGCAGTACTTC
CDR3: CATSRGRDRPSEQYF

D: -
V: TRBV19
size: -
J: TRBJ2-4
length: 12
DNA: TGTGCCAGTAGTATTGGGGGTTACATTCAGTACTTC
CDR3: CASSIGGYIQYF

D: -
V: TRBV5-1
size: -
J: TRBJ1-1
length: 12
DNA: TGCGCCAGCAGCGAGCAGGGAACTGAAGCTTTCTTT
CDR3: CASSEQGTEAFF

D: TRBD1
V: TRBV15
size: -
J: TRBJ2-3
length: 15
DNA: TGTGCCACCAGCAGAGGGGGGGACAGGGGTAGGACGCAGTATTTT
CDR3: CATSRGGDRGRTQYF

D: -
V: TRBV25-1
size: -
J: TRBJ2-2
length: 17
DNA: TGTGCCAGCAGTGATGGCATTAGAAGGGGCGACACCGGGGAGCTGTTTTTT
CDR3: CASSDGIRRGDTGELFF

D: -
V: TRBV19
size: -
J: TRBJ1-1
length: 13
DNA: TGTGCCAGTATTGCCAGAGCCCTATTTGAAGCTTTCTTT
CDR3: CASIARALFEAFF

D: TRBD1
V: TRBV9
size: -
J: TRBJ2-1
length: 17
DNA: TGTGCCAGCAGCCTGTGGGTCGGGCAGGGGGCGTCCAATGAGCAGTTCTTC
CDR3: CASSLWVGQGASNEQFF

D: TRBD1
V: TRBV10-3
size: -
J: TRBJ2-7
length: 13
DNA: TGTGCCATCAGGACAACAGGGGGTGGTGAGCAGTACTTC
CDR3: CAIRTTGGGEQYF

D: TRBD1
V: TRBV9
size: -
J: TRBJ2-5
length: 15
DNA: TGTGCCAGCAGCGTAGTGGGGGAAGGGGGCGTGACCCAGTACTTC
CDR3: CASSVVGEGGVTQYF

D: -
V: TRBV5-1
size: -
J: TRBJ2-2
length: 16
DNA: TGCGCCAGCTCGGACAGCCCCGGGGGGTACACCGGGGAGCTGTTTTTT
CDR3: CASSDSPGGYTGELFF

D: -
V: TRBV4-3
size: once
J: TRBJ2-7
length: 14
DNA: TGCGCCAGCAGCCAAGGGCTGGCCTCCTACGAGCAGTACTTC
CDR3: CASSQGLASYEQYF

D: -
V: TRBV6-5
size: -
J: TRBJ2-2
length: 16
DNA: TGTGCCAGCAGTTACGATGGGGTGCGTAGCACCGGGGAGCTGTTTTTT
CDR3: CASSYDGVRSTGELFF

D: TRBD1
V: TRBV19
size: -
J: TRBJ1-2
length: 16
DNA: TGTGCCAGTAGTATAGGCCCGGGACAGGTCGTTGGCGGCTACACCTTC
CDR3: CASSIGPGQVVGGYTF

D: -
V: TRBV18
size: -
J: TRBJ2-7
length: 11
DNA: TGTGCCAGCTCATCGGACTACGAGCAGTACTTC
CDR3: CASSSDYEQYF

D: -
V: TRBV19
size: -
J: TRBJ2-2
length: 17
DNA: TGTGCCAGTACCGAAGGACATAGGAACGCGAACACCGGGGAGCTGTTTTTT
CDR3: CASTEGHRNANTGELFF

D: TRBD2
V: TRBV6-6
size: -
J: TRBJ2-7
length: 13
DNA: TGTGCCAGCGCGAATAGCGGGAGAGGCGAGCAGTACTTC
CDR3: CASANSGRGEQYF

D: -
V: TRBV7-9
size: -
J: TRBJ2-1
length: 12
DNA: TGTGCCAGCAGCTTAGGGGGTGATGAGCAGTTCTTC
CDR3: CASSLGGDEQFF

D: -
V: TRBV5-6
size: once
J: TRBJ2-7
length: 12
DNA: TGTGCCAGCAGCTTGGCCCCGTACGAGCAGTACTTC
CDR3: CASSLAPYEQYF

D: -
V: TRBV11-2
size: once
J: TRBJ2-1
length: 17
DNA: TGTGCCAGCAGCTTAGATCTCGCAGGGATGGTCTACAATGAGCAGTTCTTC
CDR3: CASSLDLAGMVYNEQFF

D: TRBD1
V: TRBV2
size: once
J: TRBJ1-2
length: 15
DNA: TGTGCCAGCATCCCCCCGGGACAGGGGGCGGGTGGCTACACCTTC
CDR3: CASIPPGQGAGGYTF

D: -
V: TRBV10-1
size: -
J: TRBJ1-5
length: 13
DNA: TGCGCCAGCAGTGCAGGATTCAATCAGCCCCAGCATTTT
CDR3: CASSAGFNQPQHF

D: -
V: TRBV5-1
size: -
J: TRBJ1-2
length: 13
DNA: TGCGCCAGCAGCTTTTTGACAGAGTATGGCTACACCTTC
CDR3: CASSFLTEYGYTF

D: TRBD2
V: TRBV2
size: -
J: TRBJ2-7
length: 14
DNA: TGTGCCAGCAGCTTAGACAGCGAGACTAGCGCTCAGTACTTC
CDR3: CASSLDSETSAQYF

D: -
V: TRBV10-3
size: -
J: TRBJ1-2
length: 14
DNA: TGTGCCATCAGTGAGTCTGCGGACTTCTATGGCTACACCTTC
CDR3: CAISESADFYGYTF

D: -
V: TRBV10-3
size: -
J: TRBJ2-1
length: 15
DNA: TGTGCCATCAGTGTCCAATTGGGTAATGCCCATGAGCAGTTCTTC
CDR3: CAISVQLGNAHEQFF

D: -
V: TRBV14
size: -
J: TRBJ2-2
length: 15
DNA: TGTGCCAGCAGCCCCACCCGGGGACGGGACGGGGAGCTGTTTTTT
CDR3: CASSPTRGRDGELFF

D: -
V: TRBV7-3
size: few
J: TRBJ2-1
length: 15
DNA: TGTGCCAGCAGCTTAGGCGCAGGGAATTACAATGAGCAGTTCTTC
CDR3: CASSLGAGNYNEQFF

D: -
V: TRBV27
size: -
J: TRBJ1-4
length: 12
DNA: TGTGCCAGCATTATTAGCGGTGAAAAACTGTTTTTT
CDR3: CASIISGEKLFF

D: TRBD1
V: TRBV4-2
size: -
J: TRBJ2-7
length: 14
DNA: TGTGCCAGCAGCCAGACAGGGTTGTCCTACGAGCAGTACTTC
CDR3: CASSQTGLSYEQYF

D: -
V: TRBV2
size: -
J: TRBJ2-7
length: 13
DNA: TGTGCCAGCAGTGAACTAGCGATCAACGAGCAGTACTTC
CDR3: CASSELAINEQYF

D: -
V: TRBV19
size: -
J: TRBJ1-4
length: 13
DNA: TGTGCCAGTAGTAGACAGTTAAATGAAAAACTGTTTTTT
CDR3: CASSRQLNEKLFF

D: TRBD1
V: TRBV29-1
size: -
J: TRBJ2-7
length: 12
DNA: TGCAGCGCTAGGGGGCTTACGTACGAGCAGTACTTC
CDR3: CSARGLTYEQYF

D: TRBD1
V: TRBV7-9
size: -
J: TRBJ1-1
length: 15
DNA: TGTGCCAGCAGCCCCAGACAGGGAAGGAACACTGAAGCTTTCTTT
CDR3: CASSPRQGRNTEAFF

D: -
V: TRBV18
size: -
J: TRBJ2-7
length: 14
DNA: TGTGCCAGCTCACCTCCGGGACACTCCTACGAGCAGTACTTC
CDR3: CASSPPGHSYEQYF

D: -
V: TRBV5-1
size: -
J: TRBJ1-4
length: 15
DNA: TGCGCCAGCAGCGCCTTGGGACAACGGAATGAAAAACTGTTTTTT
CDR3: CASSALGQRNEKLFF

D: -
V: TRBV4-2
size: once
J: TRBJ2-1
length: 17
DNA: TGTGCCAGCAGCCAAGATCGGGCGGGACGAGGTTACAATGAGCAGTTCTTC
CDR3: CASSQDRAGRGYNEQFF

D: TRBD1
V: TRBV6-1
size: -
J: TRBJ2-1
length: 16
DNA: TGTGCCAGCAATGACAGGGGCGCACATCAGGGTTTAGGGCAGTTCTTC
CDR3: CASNDRGAHQGLGQFF

D: -
V: TRBV21-1
size: -
J: TRBJ2-2
length: 16
DNA: TGTGCCAGCAGCCCCCAGGGTTTTGTGGATAGCGGGGAGCTGTTTTTT
CDR3: CASSPQGFVDSGELFF

D: -
V: TRBV18
size: once
J: TRBJ1-2
length: 16
DNA: TGTGCCAGCTCACCGCCTGGGACCGATTTTAACTATGGCTACACCTTC
CDR3: CASSPPGTDFNYGYTF

D: TRBD1
V: TRBV30
size: few
J: TRBJ1-1
length: 13
DNA: TGTGCCTGGAACAGGGGACGAGACACTGAAGCTTTCTTT
CDR3: CAWNRGRDTEAFF

D: TRBD2
V: TRBV29-1
size: -
J: TRBJ2-3
length: 16
DNA: TGCAGCGTCGGGGGGGGCGCAACCTCTAGCACAGATACGCAGTATTTT
CDR3: CSVGGGATSSTDTQYF